A single sample is the source of the 16 T cell receptor beta chains below, sequenced in a study of monozygotic twins with cystic fibrosis (dated by TCRdb to 2020 to 2023). The library was prepared using the immunoSEQ multiplex PCR assay. TCRdb re-hosts the immuneACCESS table, in-frame sequences only. Its copies lack some clones; in the studies checked, an unresolved V gene accounts for under half of them, and the cause for the rest is not known. In this sample the table shows about 22,000 clones, approximately 87% of which occur a single time. The ten largest clones capture less than 1.5% of the sample. The sequenced sample consisted of blood. These receptors were collected from a woman in her 30s with cystic fibrosis.

The chain combines TRBV5-8 with TRBJ2-7, with D tentatively TRBD1 (6 bases). From germline, CDR1 is SGHTS and CDR2 YDEGEE. Trimming pared 1 base from V and 0 bases from J, leaving 14 bases between. The CDR3 runs to 16 residues. In nucleotides, the CDR3 is TGTGCCAGCAGCTTGTTTACAGGGAAGGGCTCCTACGAGCAGTACTTC. Encoded protein: CASSLFTGKGSYEQYF.

The table lists this clone with a count of one. The chain combines TRBV7-9 with TRBJ1-4; TRBD1 matches at 10 bases. The CDR3 consists of 14 residues. With V trimmed by 10 bases and J by 7 bases, 9 bases remained unmatched. Germline CDR1 SEHNR, CDR2 FQNEAQ (reference sequence). The CDR3 region is CATGDRGSGEKLFF. CDR3 nucleotides: TGTGCCACTGGGGACAGGGGTTCGGGTGAAAAACTGTTTTTT.

Here the CDR3 reads CASRYIESHEQYF. Here the CDR3 DNA reads TGTGCCAGCAGATACATTGAGTCCCACGAGCAGTACTTC. The chain links TRBV5-6 to TRBJ2-7; D is uncertain. Germline V gives CDR1 SGHDT, CDR2 YYEEEE. The ends were cut back, 5 bases at V and 5 bases at J, with 14 bases in the middle. The CDR3 runs 13 residues.

This chain joins TRBV13 and TRBJ2-2; weak D call: TRBD2 (5 bases). This CDR3 has 13 residues. V was shortened by 8 bases and J by 6 bases, with 13 bases between the two germline ends. Per germline, CDR1 PRHDT and CDR2 FYEKMQ (reference sequence). This CDR3 reads CASSLARAGELFF. Here the CDR3 DNA reads TGTGCCAGCTCCTTAGCGAGGGCCGGGGAGCTGTTTTTT.

The CDR3 region is CASSMRGVNIQYF. The CDR3 DNA reads as TGTGCCAGTAGTATGAGGGGAGTCAACATTCAGTACTTC. This chain connects TRBV19 to TRBJ2-4; D assignment may be TRBD1 or TRBD2 (5 bases each). Germline lookup yields CDR1 LNHDA and CDR2 SQIVND (reference sequence). Deletions cut 3 bases from V and 7 bases from J, with 10 bases between. The CDR3 extends over 13 amino acids.

The chain has TRBV28 and TRBJ1-6, with 7 bases that match TRBD1. Germline trimming cut 6 bases from V and 7 bases from J; bases unmatched to any gene: 6. CDR3 length: 14 amino acids. The germline V gene encodes CDR1 MDHEN and CDR2 SYDVKM. Here the CDR3 DNA reads TGTGCCAGCAGCCAGATCAGGGGGAATTCACCCCTCCACTTT. This translates into CASSQIRGNSPLHF. Variable domain in full (rest from reference TRBV28 and TRBJ1-6): DVKVTQSSRYLVKRTGEKVFLECVQDMDHENMFWYRQDPGLGLRLIYFSYDVKMKEKGDIPEGYSVSREKKERFSLILESASTNQTSMYLCASSQIRGNSPLHFGNGTRLTVT.

The sample holds one count of this clone. The V gene is TRBV7-9, the J gene TRBJ2-5, with a possible D match to TRBD2 (5 bases). This CDR3 has 14 residues. The V gene's germline CDR1 is SEHNR and CDR2 FQNEAQ (reference sequence). Between the trimmed V and J ends, which lost 4 bases and 1 base, there was a span of 10 bases. CDR3 sequence reads: CASSSWRTQETQYF. The DNA of the CDR3 is TGTGCCAGCAGCTCCTGGAGGACCCAAGAGACCCAGTACTTC.

The V call is TRBV27, the J call TRBJ2-5, with 7 bases matching TRBD2. The germline gives CDR1 MNHEY, CDR2 SMNVEV (reference sequence). J lost 1 base, V lost 6 bases, and 8 bases had no gene match. The CDR3 totals 15 residues. The CDR3 DNA reads as TGTGCCAGCAGCGCCAGGGAGGGCCTCCAAGAGACCCAGTACTTC. Its translation: CASSAREGLQETQYF.

V gene TRBV20-1 combines with J gene TRBJ2-3; unclear D gene. This CDR3 has 10 amino acids. The germline CDR1 and CDR2 sequences are DFQATT and SNEGSKA (reference sequence). The ends were cut back, 3 bases at V and 12 bases at J, with 10 bases in the middle. The CDR3 coding sequence is TGCAGTGCTAGTAGCCCGATTCAGTATTTT. This codes for CSASSPIQYF.

The chain uses TRBV28 and TRBJ1-2; the match to TRBD1 covers 8 bases. The CDR3 contains 11 residues. Per germline, CDR1 MDHEN and CDR2 SYDVKM. J was trimmed by 7 bases and V by 7 bases; bases with no gene match: 2. CDR3 region: CASTDRAGYTF. As DNA, the CDR3 is TGTGCCAGCACGGACAGGGCTGGCTACACCTTC.

This rearrangement joins TRBV29-1 to TRBJ2-5; weak D call: TRBD1 (6 bases). The CDR3 spans 13 residues. V was clipped by 8 bases and J by 3 bases, with 16 bases between them. Per the germline V gene, CDR1 is SQVTM and CDR2 is ANQGSEA. DNA for the CDR3: TGCAGCACCCACGATTACAGGGAAGAGACCCAGTACTTC. Residues: CSTHDYREETQYF.

J is TRBJ1-4 and V is TRBV19; D gene ambiguous. V shed 6 bases and J shed 0 bases, with 11 bases lying between them. The V gene's germline CDR1 is LNHDA and CDR2 SQIVND (reference sequence). The CDR3 has 15 amino acids. CDR3 in DNA: TGTGCCAGTAGGGGCAGACCAGCAACTAATGAAAAACTGTTTTTT. Protein: CASRGRPATNEKLFF.

This sequence joins TRBV13 and TRBJ2-7; perhaps TRBD1 as D (6 bases). CDR3 length: 15 amino acids. Germline-derived CDR1 and CDR2 are PRHDT and FYEKMQ (reference sequence). Trimming left V 5 bases short and J 0 bases short, with 14 bases between. The CDR3 loop reads CASSPRRQVSYEQYF. The DNA for the CDR3 is TGTGCCAGCAGCCCCCGGCGACAGGTCTCCTACGAGCAGTACTTC. Full variable domain (missing parts from reference TRBV13 and TRBJ2-7): AAGVIQSPRHLIKEKRETATLKCYPIPRHDTVYWYQQGPGQDPQFLISFYEKMQSDKGSIPDRFSAQQFSDYHSELNMSSLELGDSALYFCASSPRRQVSYEQYFGPGTRLTVT.

The chain combines TRBV5-1 with TRBJ2-2; D may be TRBD1 (5 bases). This CDR3 has 15 residues. Trimming cost V 5 bases and J 4 bases, with 15 bases left between them. Germline V CDR1 and CDR2: SGHRS, YFSETQ. Written as DNA, the CDR3 is TGCGCCAGCAGTCCTAATGCAGGGTCCACCGGGGAGCTGTTTTTT. Residues: CASSPNAGSTGELFF.

The genes are TRBV11-2 and TRBJ1-3, with 7 bases aligning to TRBD1. CDR1 SGHAT and CDR2 FQNNGV come from the germline V gene. V was pared by 2 bases and J by 0 bases, with 1 base of the junction left unmatched. The CDR3 has 15 amino acids. The CDR3 sequence is CASSLPGGSGNTIYF. Here the CDR3 DNA reads TGTGCCAGCAGCTTACCAGGGGGCTCTGGAAACACCATATATTTT.

This chain uses TRBV7-6 with TRBJ2-5, with TRBD1 identical over 7 bases. The germline CDR1 and CDR2 sequences are SGHVS and FNYEAQ. The CDR3 length is 18 residues. With 5 bases clipped from V and 3 bases from J, the junction kept 18 bases outside the gene matches. Here the CDR3 reads CASSPKPPWTGTKETQYF. CDR3 in DNA: TGTGCCAGCAGCCCAAAACCGCCATGGACAGGAACGAAAGAGACCCAGTACTTC.